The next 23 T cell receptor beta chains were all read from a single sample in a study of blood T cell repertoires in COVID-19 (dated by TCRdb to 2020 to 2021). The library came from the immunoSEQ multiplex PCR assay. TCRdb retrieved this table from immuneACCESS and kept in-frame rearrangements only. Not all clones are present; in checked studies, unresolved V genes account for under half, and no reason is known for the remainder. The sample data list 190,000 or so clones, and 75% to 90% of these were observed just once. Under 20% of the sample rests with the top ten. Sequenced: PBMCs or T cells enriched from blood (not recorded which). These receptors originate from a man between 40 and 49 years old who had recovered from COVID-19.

This CDR3 is CSVVLGYEQYF. The CDR3 nucleotides read TGCAGCGTTGTTCTCGGGTACGAGCAGTACTTC. This chain uses TRBV29-1 with TRBJ2-7; D gene uncertain. Per the germline V gene, CDR1 is SQVTM and CDR2 is ANQGSEA. The CDR3 sequence is 11 residues long. With 4 bases removed from V and 4 bases from J, the gap between germline ends came to 8 bases.

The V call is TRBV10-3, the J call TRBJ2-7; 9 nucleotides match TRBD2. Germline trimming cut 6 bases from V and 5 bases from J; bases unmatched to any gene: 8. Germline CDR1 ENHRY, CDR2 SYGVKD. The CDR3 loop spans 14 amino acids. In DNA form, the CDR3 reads TGTGCCATCAGCGGCGGGAGGGCGGCGAACGAGCAGTACTTC. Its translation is CAISGGRAANEQYF.

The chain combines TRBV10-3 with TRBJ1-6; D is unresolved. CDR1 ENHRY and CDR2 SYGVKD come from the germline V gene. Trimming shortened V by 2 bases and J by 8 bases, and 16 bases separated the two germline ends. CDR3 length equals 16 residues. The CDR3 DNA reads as TGTGCCATCAGTGAGACATTACGCACCAGTGATTCACCCCTCCACTTT. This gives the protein CAISETLRTSDSPLHF.

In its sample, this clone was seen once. This CDR3 reads CASSPWTSGGTGELFF. CDR3 nucleotide sequence: TGTGCCAGCAGCCCATGGACTAGCGGCGGGACCGGGGAGCTGTTTTTT. The rearrangement links TRBV13 to TRBJ2-2; TRBD2 agrees at 10 bases. CDR3 length: 16 amino acids. Germline CDR1 PRHDT, CDR2 FYEKMQ (reference sequence). V lost 5 bases, J lost 5 bases, and 8 bases stayed unmatched.

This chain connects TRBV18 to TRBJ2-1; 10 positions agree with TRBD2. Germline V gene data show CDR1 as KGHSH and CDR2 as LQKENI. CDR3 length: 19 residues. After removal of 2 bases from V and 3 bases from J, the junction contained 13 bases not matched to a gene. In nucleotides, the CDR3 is TGTGCCAGCTCACCATCCCCTTGGGTAGCGGGAGGCCTCTACAATGAGCAGTTCTTC. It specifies CASSPSPWVAGGLYNEQFF.

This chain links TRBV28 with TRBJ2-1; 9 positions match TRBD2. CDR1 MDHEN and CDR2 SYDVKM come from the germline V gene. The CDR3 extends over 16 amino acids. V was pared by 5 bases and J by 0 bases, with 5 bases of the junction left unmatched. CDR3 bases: TGTGCCAGCAGTACCCTAGCGGGAAGCTCCTACAATGAGCAGTTCTTC. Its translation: CASSTLAGSSYNEQFF.

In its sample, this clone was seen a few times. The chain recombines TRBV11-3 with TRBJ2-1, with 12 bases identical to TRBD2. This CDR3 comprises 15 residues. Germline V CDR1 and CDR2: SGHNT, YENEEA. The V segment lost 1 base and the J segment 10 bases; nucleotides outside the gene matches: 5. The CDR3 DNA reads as TGTGCCAGCAGCTTAGGACTAGCGGGAGCAAGAGAGCAGTTCTTC. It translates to CASSLGLAGAREQFF.

CDR3 loop: CASSPFGASGSGYEQFF. CDR3 sequence (DNA): TGTGCCAGCAGCCCATTTGGGGCTAGCGGGTCAGGCTATGAGCAGTTCTTC. This chain connects TRBV9 to TRBJ2-1, with 8 bases lining up with TRBD2. The CDR3 is 17 residues long. The junction had 17 bases not matched to a gene; V was cut back by 4 bases and J by 8 bases. Germline CDR1 reads SGDLS; CDR2 reads YYNGEE.

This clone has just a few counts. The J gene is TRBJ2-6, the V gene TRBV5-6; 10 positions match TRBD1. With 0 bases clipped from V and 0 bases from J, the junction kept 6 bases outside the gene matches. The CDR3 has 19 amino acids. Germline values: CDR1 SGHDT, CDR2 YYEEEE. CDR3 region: CASSLEGQGTRSGANVLTF. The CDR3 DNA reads TGTGCCAGCAGCTTGGAGGGACAGGGGACGCGCTCTGGGGCCAACGTCCTGACTTTC. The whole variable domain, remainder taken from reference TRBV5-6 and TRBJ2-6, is DAGVTQSPTHLIKTRGQQVTLRCSPKSGHDTVSWYQQALGQGPQFIFQYYEEEERQRGNFPDRFSGHQFPNYSSELNVNALLLGDSALYLCASSLEGQGTRSGANVLTFGAGSRLTVL.

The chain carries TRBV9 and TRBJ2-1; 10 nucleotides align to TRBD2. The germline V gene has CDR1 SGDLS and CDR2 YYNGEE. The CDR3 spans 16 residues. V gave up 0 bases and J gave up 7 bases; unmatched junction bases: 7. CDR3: CASSVAPSGRGNEQFF. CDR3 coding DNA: TGTGCCAGCAGCGTAGCCCCTAGCGGGAGAGGTAATGAGCAGTTCTTC. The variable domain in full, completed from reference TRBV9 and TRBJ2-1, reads DSGVTQTPKHLITATGQRVTLRCSPRSGDLSVYWYQQSLDQGLQFLIQYYNGEERAKGNILERFSAQQFPDLHSELNLSSLELGDSALYFCASSVAPSGRGNEQFFGPGTRLTVL.

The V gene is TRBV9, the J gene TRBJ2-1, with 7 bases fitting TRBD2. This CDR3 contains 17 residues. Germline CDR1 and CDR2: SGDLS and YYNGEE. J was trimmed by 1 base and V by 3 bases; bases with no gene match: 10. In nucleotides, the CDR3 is TGTGCCAGCAGCGCAGGGACTACCACCCTATCCTACAATGAGCAGTTCTTC. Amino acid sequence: CASSAGTTTLSYNEQFF.

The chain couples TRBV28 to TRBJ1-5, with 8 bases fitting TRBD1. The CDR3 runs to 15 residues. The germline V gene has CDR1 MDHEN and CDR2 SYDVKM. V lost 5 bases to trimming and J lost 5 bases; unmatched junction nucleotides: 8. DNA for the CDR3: TGTGCCAGCAGTACCCCGGACAGGGAATATCAGCCCCAGCATTTT. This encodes CASSTPDREYQPQHF.

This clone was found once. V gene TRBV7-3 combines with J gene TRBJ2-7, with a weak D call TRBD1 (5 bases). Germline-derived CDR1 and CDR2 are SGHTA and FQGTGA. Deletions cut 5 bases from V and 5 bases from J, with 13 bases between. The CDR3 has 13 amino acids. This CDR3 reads CASSQTVLDEQYF. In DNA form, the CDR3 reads TGTGCCAGCAGCCAGACAGTTCTGGACGAGCAGTACTTC.

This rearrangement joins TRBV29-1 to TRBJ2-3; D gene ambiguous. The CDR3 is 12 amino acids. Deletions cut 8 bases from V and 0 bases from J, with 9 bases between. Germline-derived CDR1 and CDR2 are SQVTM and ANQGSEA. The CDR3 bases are TGCAGCATGCGCCTCAGCACAGATACGCAGTATTTT. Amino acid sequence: CSMRLSTDTQYF.

CDR3 region: CASSGFSYEQYF. The CDR3 coding sequence is TGTGCCAGTTCGGGTTTCTCCTACGAGCAGTACTTC. The gene calls are TRBV6-5 and TRBJ2-7; D is undetermined. The V gene's germline CDR1 is MNHEY and CDR2 SVGAGI. The CDR3 has 12 amino acids. The germline V and J ends were trimmed by 9 bases and 0 bases, with 9 bases remaining between them.

The CDR3 DNA reads as TGTGCCAGCAGCGGGACAGGGGCCTACGAGCAGTACTTC. Its translation is CASSGTGAYEQYF. The genes are TRBV25-1 and TRBJ2-7, with 10 bases lining up with TRBD1. The CDR3 runs to 13 residues. Per the germline V gene, CDR1 is MGHDK and CDR2 is SYGVNS. Trimming took 6 bases from V and 2 from J; bases not matched to a gene: 1.

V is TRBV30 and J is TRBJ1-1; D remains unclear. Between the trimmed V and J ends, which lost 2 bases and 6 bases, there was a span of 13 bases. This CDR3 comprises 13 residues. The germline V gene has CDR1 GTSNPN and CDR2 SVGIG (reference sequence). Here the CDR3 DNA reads TGTGCCTGGAGTTCCCTCCTAATCTCTGAAGCTTTCTTT. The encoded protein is CAWSSLLISEAFF.

The CDR3 here is CASSDQGGQPQHF. The CDR3 DNA sequence: TGTGCCAGTAGTGACCAGGGTGGTCAGCCCCAGCATTTT. The V and J genes are TRBV19 and TRBJ1-5; TRBD1 is a possible D gene (5 bases). This CDR3 has 13 residues. Germline V CDR1 and CDR2: LNHDA, SQIVND (reference sequence). The V gene lost 5 bases and the J gene lost 6 bases, with 11 bases spanning the gap.

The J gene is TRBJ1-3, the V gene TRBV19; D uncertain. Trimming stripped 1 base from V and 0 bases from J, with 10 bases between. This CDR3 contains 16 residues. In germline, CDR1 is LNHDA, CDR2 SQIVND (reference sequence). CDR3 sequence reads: CASSIGFIGSGNTIYF. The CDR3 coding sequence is TGTGCCAGTAGTATAGGATTTATCGGCTCTGGAAACACCATATATTTT.

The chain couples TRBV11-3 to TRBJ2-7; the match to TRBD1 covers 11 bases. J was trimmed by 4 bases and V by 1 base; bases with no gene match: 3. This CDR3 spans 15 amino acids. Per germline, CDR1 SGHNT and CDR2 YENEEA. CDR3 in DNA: TGTGCCAGCAGCTTAGCCGGACAGGGGGCGTACGAGCAGTACTTC. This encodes CASSLAGQGAYEQYF. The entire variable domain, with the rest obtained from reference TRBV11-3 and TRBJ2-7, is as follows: EAGVVQSPRYKIIEKKQPVAFWCNPISGHNTLYWYLQNLGQGPELLIRYENEEAVDDSQLPKDRFSAERLKGVDSTLKIQPAELGDSAVYLCASSLAGQGAYEQYFGPGTRLTVT.

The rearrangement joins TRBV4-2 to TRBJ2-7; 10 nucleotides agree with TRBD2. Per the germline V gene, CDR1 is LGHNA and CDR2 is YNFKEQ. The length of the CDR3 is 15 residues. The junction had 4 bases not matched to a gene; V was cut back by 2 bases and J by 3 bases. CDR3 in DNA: TGTGCCAGCAGCCAACCTAGCGGGGGCAACTACGAGCAGTACTTC. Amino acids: CASSQPSGGNYEQYF.

The CDR3 reads CASSEFVGGTEAFF. CDR3 in DNA: TGTGCCAGCAGCGAGTTTGTAGGGGGCACTGAAGCTTTCTTT. V and J are TRBV11-1 and TRBJ1-1, with D perhaps TRBD1 (6 bases). V was clipped by 5 bases and J by 4 bases, with 14 bases between them. CDR1 is SGHAT, CDR2 FQDESV, per germline (reference sequence). CDR3 size: 14 residues.

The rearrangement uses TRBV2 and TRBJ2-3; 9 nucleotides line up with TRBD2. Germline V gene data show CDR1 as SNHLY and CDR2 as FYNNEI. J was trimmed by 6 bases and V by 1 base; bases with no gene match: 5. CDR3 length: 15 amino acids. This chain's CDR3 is CASSEGGRASDTQYF. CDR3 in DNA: TGTGCCAGCAGTGAAGGCGGGAGGGCCTCGGATACGCAGTATTTT.